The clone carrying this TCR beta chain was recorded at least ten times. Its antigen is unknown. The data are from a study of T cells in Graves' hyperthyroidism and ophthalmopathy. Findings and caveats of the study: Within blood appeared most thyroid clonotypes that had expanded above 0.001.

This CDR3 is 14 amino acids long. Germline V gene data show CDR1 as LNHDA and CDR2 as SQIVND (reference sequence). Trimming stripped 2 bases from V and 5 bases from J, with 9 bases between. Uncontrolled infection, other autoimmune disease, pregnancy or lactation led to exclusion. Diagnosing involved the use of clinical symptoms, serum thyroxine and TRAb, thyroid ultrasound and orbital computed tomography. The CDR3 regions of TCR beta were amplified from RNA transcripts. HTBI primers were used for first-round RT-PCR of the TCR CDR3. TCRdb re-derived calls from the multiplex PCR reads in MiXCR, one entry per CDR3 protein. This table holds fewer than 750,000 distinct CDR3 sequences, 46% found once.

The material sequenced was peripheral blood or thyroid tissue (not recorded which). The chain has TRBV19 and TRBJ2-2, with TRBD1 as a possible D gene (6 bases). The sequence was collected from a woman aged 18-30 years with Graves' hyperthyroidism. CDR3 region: CASSILQGTGELFF. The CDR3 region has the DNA TGTGCCAGTAGTATACTCCAGGGGACCGGGGAGCTGTTTTTT.